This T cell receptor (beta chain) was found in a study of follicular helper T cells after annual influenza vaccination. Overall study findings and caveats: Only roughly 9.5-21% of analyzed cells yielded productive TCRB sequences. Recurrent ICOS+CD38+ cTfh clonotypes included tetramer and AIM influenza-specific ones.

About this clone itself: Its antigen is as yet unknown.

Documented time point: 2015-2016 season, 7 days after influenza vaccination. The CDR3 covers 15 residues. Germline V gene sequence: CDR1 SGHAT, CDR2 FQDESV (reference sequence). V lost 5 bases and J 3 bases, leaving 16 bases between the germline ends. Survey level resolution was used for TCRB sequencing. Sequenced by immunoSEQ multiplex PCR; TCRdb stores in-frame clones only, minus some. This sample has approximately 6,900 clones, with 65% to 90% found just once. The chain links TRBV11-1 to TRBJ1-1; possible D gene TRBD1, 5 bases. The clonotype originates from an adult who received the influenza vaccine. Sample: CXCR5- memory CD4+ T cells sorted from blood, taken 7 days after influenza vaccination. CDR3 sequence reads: CASSPRRDRDTEAFF. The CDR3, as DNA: TGTGCCAGCAGCCCCAGGAGGGACCGGGACACTGAAGCTTTCTTT. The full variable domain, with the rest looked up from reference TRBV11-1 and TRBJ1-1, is EAEVAQSPRYKITEKSQAVAFWCDPISGHATLYWYRQILGQGPELLVQFQDESVVDDSQLPKDRFSAERLKGVDSTLKIQPAELGDSAMYLCASSPRRDRDTEAFFGQGTRLTVV.